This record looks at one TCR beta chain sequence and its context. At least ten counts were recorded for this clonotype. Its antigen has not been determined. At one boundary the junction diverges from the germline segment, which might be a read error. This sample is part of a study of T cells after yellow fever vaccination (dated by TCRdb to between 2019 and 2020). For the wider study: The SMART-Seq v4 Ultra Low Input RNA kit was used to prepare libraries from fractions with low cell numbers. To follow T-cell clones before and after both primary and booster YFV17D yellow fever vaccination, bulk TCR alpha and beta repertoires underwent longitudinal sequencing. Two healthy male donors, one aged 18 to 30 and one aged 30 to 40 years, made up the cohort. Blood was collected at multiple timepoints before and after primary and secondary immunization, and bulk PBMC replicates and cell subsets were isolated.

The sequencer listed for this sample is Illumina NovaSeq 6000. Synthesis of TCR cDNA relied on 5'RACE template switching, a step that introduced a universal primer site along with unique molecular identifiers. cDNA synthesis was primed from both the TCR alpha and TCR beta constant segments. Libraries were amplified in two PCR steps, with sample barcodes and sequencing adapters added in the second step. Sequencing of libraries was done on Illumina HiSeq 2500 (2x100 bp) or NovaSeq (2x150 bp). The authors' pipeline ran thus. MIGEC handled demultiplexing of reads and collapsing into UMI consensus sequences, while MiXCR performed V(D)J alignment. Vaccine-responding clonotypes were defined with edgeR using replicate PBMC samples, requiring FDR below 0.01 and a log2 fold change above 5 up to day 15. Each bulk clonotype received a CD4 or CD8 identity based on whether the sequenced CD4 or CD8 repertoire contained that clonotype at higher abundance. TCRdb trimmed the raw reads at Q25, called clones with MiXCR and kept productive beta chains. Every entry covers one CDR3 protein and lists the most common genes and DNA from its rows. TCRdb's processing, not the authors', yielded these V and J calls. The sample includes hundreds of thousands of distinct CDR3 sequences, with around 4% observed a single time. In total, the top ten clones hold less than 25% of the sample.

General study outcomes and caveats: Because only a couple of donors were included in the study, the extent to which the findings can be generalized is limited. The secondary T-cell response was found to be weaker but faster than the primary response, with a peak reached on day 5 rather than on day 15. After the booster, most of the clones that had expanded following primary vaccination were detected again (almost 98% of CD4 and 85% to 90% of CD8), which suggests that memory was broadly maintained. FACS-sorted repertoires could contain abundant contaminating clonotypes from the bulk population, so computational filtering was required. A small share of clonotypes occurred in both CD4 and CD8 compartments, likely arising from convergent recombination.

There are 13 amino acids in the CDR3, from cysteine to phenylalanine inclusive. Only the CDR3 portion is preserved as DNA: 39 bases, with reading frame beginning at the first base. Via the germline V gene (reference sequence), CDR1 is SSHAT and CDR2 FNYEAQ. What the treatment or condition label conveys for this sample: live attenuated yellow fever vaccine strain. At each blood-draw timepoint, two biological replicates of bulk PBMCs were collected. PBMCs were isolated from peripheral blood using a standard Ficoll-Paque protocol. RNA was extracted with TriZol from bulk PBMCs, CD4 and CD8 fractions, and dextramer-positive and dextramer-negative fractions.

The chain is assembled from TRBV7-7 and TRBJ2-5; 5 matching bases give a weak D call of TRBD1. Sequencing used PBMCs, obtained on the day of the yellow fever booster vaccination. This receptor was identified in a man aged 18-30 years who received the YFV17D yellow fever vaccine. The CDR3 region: CASSFHPGETQYF. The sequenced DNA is TGTGCTAGCAGCTTTCACCCAGGGGAGACCCAGTACTTC.